This TCR beta chain was recovered during a study of blood T cell repertoires in COVID-19. Whole-study context: From T cells, B-cell-depleted T cells, or PBMCs came the material, which was cDNA or gDNA.

TCRdb's table, derived via immunoSEQ multiplex PCR, lists solely in-frame clones and lacks some. Among approximately 170,000 clones listed, roughly nine tenths were seen once. The sequenced sample was peripheral blood. This TCR was recovered from a man aged 18 to 29 who had recovered from COVID-19.

The CDR3 reads CASSWGDVGYTF. CDR3 nucleotide sequence: TGTGCCAGCAGTTGGGGGGATGTCGGCTACACCTTC. The chain carries TRBV6-5 and TRBJ1-2; TRBD1 might be the D (5 bases). Germline values: CDR1 MNHEY, CDR2 SVGAGI. The CDR3 runs to 12 residues. Trimming removed 4 bases from V and 8 bases from J, with 11 bases in between.